The subject of this entry is one TCR beta chain. Its antigen is still unknown. Per-base quality was not reported, and no clone a single base away is much larger than it. Libraries were constructed by the immunoSEQ multiplex PCR assay. TCRdb holds this immuneACCESS table with in-frame rearrangements only. Some clones are missing; in checked studies, unresolved V genes explain under half, and the rest has no known cause. The sample table lists about 55,000 clones, roughly 95% of them with a count of one. About 1% of the sample belongs to the ten largest clones. The record originates from a study of control samples from healthy donors and cancer patients (dated by TCRdb to 2018 to 2021). The germline V gene (reference sequence) yields SGHNT for CDR1 and YYREEE for CDR2. Including the terminal cysteine and phenylalanine, the CDR3 comprises 13 residues. Kept here is only the CDR3 DNA, which spans 39 bases and is read in frame from base 1. V drops 3 bases and J drops 3 bases, leaving 9 bases in between.

The clonotype was recovered from a woman under 30 in good health. The source material was blood. The rearranged segments are TRBV5-4 and TRBJ1-1; the D region possibly corresponds to TRBD1 (5 bases align). The nucleotide sequence reads as follows: TGTGCCAGCAGCTGGGGAGGGGACACTGAAGCTTTCTTT. Its protein is CASSWGGDTEAFF.